Listed here are 29 T cell receptor beta chains from one sample, sequenced in a study of neurological immune-mediated disorders. TCRdb itself ran the 5' RACE reads through MiXCR, one entry per CDR3 protein. Of 36,000 or so distinct CDR3 sequences in the sample, over 9% were seen once. The source material was PBMCs. All receptors derive from a woman aged 25 to 39 with HTLV-1-associated myelopathy (HAM/TSP).

This clonotype was picked up many times. This chain links TRBV6-1 with TRBJ1-1, with D tentatively TRBD1 (6 bases). Germline V lookup: CDR1 MNHNS, CDR2 SASEGT. V dropped 7 bases and J dropped 7 bases, with 19 bases sitting between them. This CDR3 contains 14 residues. The CDR3 sequence is CASITGFSFDEAFF. CDR3 bases: TGTGCCAGCATTACAGGGTTCAGTTTTGATGAAGCTTTCTTT.

This clonotype appeared many times. The gene calls are TRBV6-1 and TRBJ2-7; 8 nucleotides match TRBD1. The germline CDR1 and CDR2 sequences are MNHNS and SASEGT. Trimming at V came to 2 bases and at J to 4 bases, leaving 4 bases not matched to a gene. The length of the CDR3 is 14 residues. CDR3 in DNA: TGTGCCAGCAGTGAACCGGACAGGGAGTACGAGCAGTACTTC. Translation gives CASSEPDREYEQYF.

This clonotype was picked up a small number of times. The V and J genes are TRBV5-5 and TRBJ1-2; TRBD1 might be the D (5 bases). Germline assignment: CDR1 SGHKS and CDR2 YYEKEE (reference sequence). The CDR3 sequence is 15 residues long. V dropped 4 bases and J dropped 4 bases, with 17 bases sitting between them. CDR3 region: CASSLNSRDGYGYTF. In DNA, the CDR3 is TGTGCCAGCAGCCTAAATTCCCGGGACGGCTATGGCTACACCTTC.

In regard to this clonotype: A much larger clone is a single base away; this may be a read error. V gene TRBV4-1 combines with J gene TRBJ2-2, with a weak D call TRBD2 (7 bases). Germline V gene sequence: CDR1 MGHRA, CDR2 YSYEKL. This CDR3 is built from 16 residues. The CDR3 sequence: CASSQIGGGHTGEMFF. CDR3 sequence (DNA): TGCGCCAGCAGCCAAATAGGCGGGGGCCACACCGGGGAGATGTTTTTT.

In this sample, this clonotype turned up many times. The chain uses TRBV12-3 or TRBV12-4 and TRBJ1-3; 9 bases agree with TRBD1. The CDR3 has 20 residues. The J segment lost 0 bases and the V segment lost 0 bases, leaving 12 bases of the junction unmatched. CDR3 residues: CASSLATGTGYGLSGNTIYF. Here the CDR3 DNA reads TGTGCCAGCAGTTTAGCGACCGGGACAGGGTACGGCCTCTCTGGAAACACCATATATTTT.

This clonotype was seen more than once but under ten times. The V call is TRBV2, the J call TRBJ2-1; 11 bases match TRBD2. This CDR3 has 14 residues. V lost 7 bases and J lost 7; bases outside the gene matches: 6. Germline assignment: CDR1 SNHLY and CDR2 FYNNEI. CDR3 region: CASKLGLAANEQFF. DNA of the CDR3: TGTGCCAGCAAACTGGGACTAGCGGCAAATGAGCAGTTCTTC.

This clonotype was found many times. The chain combines TRBV6-1 with TRBJ2-3; the D gene is possibly TRBD1 (6 bases). The CDR3 covers 14 residues. Trimming pared 5 bases from V and 5 bases from J, leaving 14 bases between. The V gene's germline CDR1 is MNHNS and CDR2 SASEGT. This CDR3 reads CASSQPGHVDTQYF. CDR3 in DNA: TGTGCCAGCAGTCAACCGGGACATGTAGATACGCAGTATTTT.

This clonotype was recorded many times. The chain couples TRBV5-5 to TRBJ1-3, with D unclear. Germline V gene lookup returns CDR1 SGHKS and CDR2 YYEKEE (reference sequence). Trimming removed 0 bases from V and 3 bases from J, with 10 bases in between. CDR3 size: 15 residues. CDR3: CASSLEGVGGNTIYF. CDR3 coding DNA: TGTGCCAGCAGCTTGGAAGGTGTCGGTGGAAACACCATATATTTT.

This clonotype was detected ten times or more. The rearrangement joins TRBV18 to TRBJ2-7; D call uncertain. The V end was cut by 0 bases, the J end by 7 bases, with 10 bases between. The germline CDR1 and CDR2 sequences are KGHSH and LQKENI. This CDR3 contains 13 residues. The CDR3 reads CASSPPGLGEQYF. CDR3 DNA sequence: TGTGCCAGCTCACCACCGGGCTTGGGGGAGCAGTACTTC.

At least ten counts were recorded for this clonotype. The chain joins TRBV20-1 to TRBJ2-3; D call uncertain. V lost 5 bases and J lost 2, with 5 bases in between. The CDR3 has 11 residues. CDR1 is DFQATT and CDR2 is SNEGSKA in the germline V gene (reference sequence). The CDR3 DNA sequence: TGCAGTGCTCCTCACACAGATACGCAGTATTTT. Its translation is CSAPHTDTQYF.

The V call is TRBV5-1, the J call TRBJ2-1; 11 bases map to TRBD2. The germline V gene encodes CDR1 SGHRS and CDR2 YFSETQ. The CDR3 runs 16 residues. The trim removed 5 bases at V and 9 bases at J, leaving 13 bases unmatched. CDR3 sequence: CASSSLISGGACEQFF. CDR3 nucleotides: TGCGCCAGCAGTTCGTTGATTAGCGGGGGGGCCTGTGAGCAGTTCTTC.

This clonotype was seen repeatedly, ten times or more. This chain connects TRBV7-6 to TRBJ2-1; 7 bases align to TRBD2. CDR3 length equals 17 residues. Germline CDR1 is SGHVS and CDR2 is FNYEAQ. V shed 1 base, J shed 0 bases, and the junction held 6 bases outside the gene matches. CDR3 loop: CASSLGWRGSSYNEQFF. CDR3 in DNA: TGTGCCAGCAGCTTAGGATGGCGGGGGAGCTCCTACAATGAGCAGTTCTTC.

This clonotype occurred many times. The V call is TRBV5-1, the J call TRBJ1-2, with D unresolved. The germline CDR1 and CDR2 sequences are SGHRS and YFSETQ. This CDR3 contains 13 residues. V lost 5 bases to trimming and J lost 5 bases, with 13 bases between them. DNA for the CDR3: TGCGCCAGCAGACTTACGGCGTCGTATGGCTACACCTTC. Its translation is CASRLTASYGYTF.

The chain carries TRBV6-1 and TRBJ1-2; D call uncertain. V was shortened by 2 bases and J by 3 bases, with 10 bases between the two germline ends. The CDR3 has 14 residues. CDR1 and CDR2 from the germline V gene are MNHNS and SASEGT. The CDR3 DNA reads as TGTGCCAGCAGTGAATCCGGGCAACACTATGGCTACACCTTC. This gives the protein CASSESGQHYGYTF.

This clonotype was seen ten or more times. The rearrangement joins TRBV10-3 to TRBJ2-7, with 9 bases fitting TRBD2. There are 15 residues in the CDR3. The J segment lost 3 bases and the V segment lost 3 bases, leaving 6 bases of the junction unmatched. The germline gives CDR1 ENHRY, CDR2 SYGVKD. The CDR3 protein is CAISDRLAEHYEQYF. The CDR3 DNA is TGTGCCATCAGTGACCGACTAGCGGAACACTACGAGCAGTACTTC.

The rearrangement links TRBV30 to TRBJ1-2; 7 nucleotides match TRBD1. V gave up 3 bases and J gave up 6 bases; unmatched junction bases: 7. Germline lookup yields CDR1 GTSNPN and CDR2 SVGIG (reference sequence). The CDR3 covers 13 residues. CDR3: CAWRQGLRHGYTF. DNA of the CDR3: TGTGCCTGGAGACAGGGGTTAAGGCATGGCTACACCTTC. The full variable domain, rest sourced from reference TRBV30 and TRBJ1-2, is SQTIHQWPATLVQPVGSPLSLECTVEGTSNPNLYWYRQAAGRGLQLLFYSVGIGQISSEVPQNLSASRPQDRQFILSSKKLLLSDSGFYLCAWRQGLRHGYTFGSGTRLTVV.

By its share, this clonotype is large. This chain links TRBV20-1 with TRBJ2-7; D is undetermined. Germline V lookup: CDR1 DFQATT, CDR2 SNEGSKA (reference sequence). The CDR3 is 11 amino acids. V was shortened by 3 bases and J by 3 bases, with 6 bases between the two germline ends. The DNA for the CDR3 is TGCAGTGCTAGGCTAGGCTACGAGCAGTACTTC. Translating gives CSARLGYEQYF.

This clonotype was recorded at least ten times. This chain links TRBV10-3 with TRBJ2-3; maybe TRBD2 (5 bases). V gave up 3 bases and J gave up 0 bases, with 16 bases separating them. There are 17 residues in the CDR3. Germline loops: CDR1 ENHRY, CDR2 SYGVKD. The CDR3 reads CAISDVPGSPSTDTQYF. The CDR3 region has the DNA TGTGCCATCAGTGATGTTCCGGGGTCCCCTAGCACAGATACGCAGTATTTT.

This clonotype was counted between two and nine times. This chain uses TRBV4-1 with TRBJ1-6; 7 nucleotides align to TRBD1. Germline V lookup: CDR1 MGHRA, CDR2 YSYEKL. The CDR3 has 15 amino acids. J was trimmed by 10 bases and V by 2 bases; bases with no gene match: 8. The DNA for the CDR3 is TGCGCCAGCAGCCAAACACCCACAGGGGAGTCACCCCTCCACTTT. It specifies CASSQTPTGESPLHF.

Ten or more counts support this clonotype. The chain has TRBV19 and TRBJ1-5; D gene ambiguous. The CDR3 extends over 16 amino acids. Trimming shortened V by 5 bases and J by 2 bases, and 16 bases separated the two germline ends. Germline V gene data show CDR1 as LNHDA and CDR2 as SQIVND (reference sequence). CDR3 in amino acids: CASSLPPGLGNQPQHF. The CDR3 nucleotides read TGTGCCAGTAGTCTCCCGCCCGGGTTAGGCAATCAGCCCCAGCATTTT.

The V call is TRBV20-1, the J call TRBJ2-3; D perhaps matches TRBD2 (5 bases). The CDR3 covers 14 residues. Germline V gene data show CDR1 as DFQATT and CDR2 as SNEGSKA (reference sequence). Trimming took 3 bases from V and 4 from J, leaving 14 bases between them. In nucleotides, the CDR3 is TGCAGTGCTAGTTCCGGGATATGGCCAGATACGCAGTATTTT. This gives the protein CSASSGIWPDTQYF.

This clonotype has ten or more counts. The gene calls are TRBV7-9 and TRBJ2-3; D possibly corresponds to TRBD2 (7 bases). From germline, CDR1 is SEHNR and CDR2 FQNEAQ (reference sequence). The CDR3 spans 14 residues. Trimming took 3 bases from V and 5 from J, leaving 12 bases between them. CDR3 sequence reads: CASSFWGGEDTQYF. CDR3 DNA: TGTGCCAGCAGCTTTTGGGGGGGCGAAGATACGCAGTATTTT.

This clonotype was picked up many times. V gene TRBV7-9 combines with J gene TRBJ1-3; the D gene is possibly TRBD1 (6 bases). The germline gives CDR1 SEHNR, CDR2 FQNEAQ (reference sequence). The length of the CDR3 is 18 residues. Trimming shortened V by 1 base and J by 0 bases, and 16 bases separated the two germline ends. CDR3 loop: CASSLGGFQGNSGNTIYF. Written as DNA, the CDR3 is TGTGCCAGCAGCTTAGGTGGTTTTCAGGGGAACTCTGGAAACACCATATATTTT. Based on the CDR3 plus reference TRBV7-9 and TRBJ1-3, the full variable domain is DTGVSQNPRHKITKRGQNVTFRCDPISEHNRLYWYRQTLGQGPEFLTYFQNEAQLEKSRLLSDRFSAERPKGSFSTLEIQRTEQGDSAMYLCASSLGGFQGNSGNTIYFGEGSWLTVV.

This clonotype occurred many times. The V gene is TRBV5-1, the J gene TRBJ2-5; D is unresolved. Deletions cut 4 bases from V and 4 bases from J, with 11 bases between. Germline V CDR1 and CDR2: SGHRS, YFSETQ. The CDR3 totals 13 residues. CDR3 sequence reads: CASSVDPGETQYF. As DNA, the CDR3 is TGCGCCAGCAGCGTCGACCCAGGAGAGACCCAGTACTTC.

The sample holds many counts of this clonotype. The chain is built from TRBV18 and TRBJ2-1; 10 positions agree with TRBD2. CDR1 and CDR2 (germline): KGHSH, LQKENI. After removal of 3 bases from V and 4 bases from J, the junction contained 3 bases not matched to a gene. This CDR3 is built from 15 residues. The DNA for the CDR3 is TGTGCCAGCTCACCCCAGCGGGGGGGTTACAATGAGCAGTTCTTC. Encoded protein: CASSPQRGGYNEQFF. Full variable domain (outside the CDR3, taken from reference TRBV18 and TRBJ2-1): NAGVMQNPRHLVRRRGQEARLRCSPMKGHSHVYWYRQLPEEGLKFMVYLQKENIIDESGMPKERFSAEFPKEGPSILRIQQVVRGDSAAYFCASSPQRGGYNEQFFGPGTRLTVL.

This clonotype showed up many times. The genes are TRBV20-1 and TRBJ2-6, with D unresolved. This CDR3 comprises 15 residues. CDR1 and CDR2 (germline): DFQATT, SNEGSKA (reference sequence). V lost 1 base and J lost 4, with 11 bases in between. CDR3 loop: CSARGLRRGANVLTF. The CDR3 bases are TGCAGTGCTAGAGGTCTTAGAAGGGGGGCCAACGTCCTGACTTTC.

Relative to its sample, this clonotype is medium-sized. The chain joins TRBV5-1 to TRBJ1-2; perhaps TRBD1 as D (6 bases). CDR1 and CDR2 (germline): SGHRS, YFSETQ. This CDR3 comprises 15 residues. With 7 bases removed from V and 4 bases from J, the gap between germline ends came to 20 bases. The CDR3: CASRREEQGSYGYTF. CDR3 nucleotide sequence: TGCGCCAGCCGCCGGGAGGAACAGGGCAGCTATGGCTACACCTTC.

This clonotype was seen many times. V gene TRBV7-3 combines with J gene TRBJ2-3; D perhaps matches TRBD1 (6 bases). This CDR3 region has 15 residues. Trimming left V 4 bases short and J 0 bases short, with 11 bases between. Germline loops: CDR1 SGHTA, CDR2 FQGTGA. Written as DNA, the CDR3 is TGTGCCAGCAGCTCAGTACAGGGTAGCACAGATACGCAGTATTTT. Residues: CASSSVQGSTDTQYF.

This clonotype has at least ten counts. The chain combines TRBV20-1 with TRBJ1-2; D call uncertain. Germline loops: CDR1 DFQATT, CDR2 SNEGSKA (reference sequence). V was cut by 0 bases and J by 2 bases, with 10 bases left in between. The CDR3 extends over 14 amino acids. For the CDR3, the DNA is TGCAGTGCTAGAGATTCAAGGGTAAACTATGGCTACACCTTC. Translating it yields CSARDSRVNYGYTF.